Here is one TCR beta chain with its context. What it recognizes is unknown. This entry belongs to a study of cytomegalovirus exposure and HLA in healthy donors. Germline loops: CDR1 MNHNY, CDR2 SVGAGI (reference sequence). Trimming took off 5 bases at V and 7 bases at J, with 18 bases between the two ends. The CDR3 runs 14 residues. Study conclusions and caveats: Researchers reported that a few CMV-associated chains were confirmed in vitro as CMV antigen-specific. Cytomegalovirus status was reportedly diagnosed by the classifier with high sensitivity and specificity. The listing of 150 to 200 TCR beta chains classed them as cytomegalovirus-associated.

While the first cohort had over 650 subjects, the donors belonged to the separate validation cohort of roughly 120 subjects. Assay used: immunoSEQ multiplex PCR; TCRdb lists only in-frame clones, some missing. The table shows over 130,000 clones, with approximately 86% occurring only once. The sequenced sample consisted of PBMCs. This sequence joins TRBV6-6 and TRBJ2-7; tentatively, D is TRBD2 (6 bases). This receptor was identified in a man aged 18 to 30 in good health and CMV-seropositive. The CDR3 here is CASSPSEAAGEQYF. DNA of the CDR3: TGTGCCAGCAGTCCCTCTGAGGCCGCGGGGGAGCAGTACTTC.